The following is a TCR beta chain sequence with its context. The libraries of TRB cDNA were constructed through 5' RACE using UMI labels. No DNA is given; TCRdb re-called the 5' RACE reads and lists each CDR3 protein once. Here the sample table reports tens of thousands of distinct CDR3 sequences. This entry belongs to a study of CXCR3-negative and CXCR3-positive naive CD8 T cells. Germline CDR1 reads SGHVS; CDR2 reads FQNEAQ. The CDR3 spans 13 residues. This chain connects TRBV7-8 to TRBJ2-1. What was sequenced was memory CD8+ T cells from blood. This TCR was sampled from a human donor in good health. Some clones in this sample may be carry-over from other donors' samples. The CDR3 reads CASSLVHLNEQFF.